The following is a TCR beta chain sequence with its context. Its antigen specificity is not known. One base away there is no much larger clone; base qualities are not given. This sample was taken from a study of control samples from healthy donors and cancer patients (dated by TCRdb to about 2020). Looking up the germline V gene (reference sequence) yields CDR1 DFQATT and CDR2 SNEGSKA. The trim is 3 bases for V and 3 bases for J, with a gap of 15 bases between the germline ends. The cysteine opens and the phenylalanine closes a CDR3 of 14 amino acids. The entry retains the CDR3 DNA only, 42 bases that are in frame from base 1. Receptor amplification or capture employed the immunoSEQ multiplex PCR assay. TCRdb carries this immuneACCESS record with in-frame sequences only. Its versions omit some clonotypes, under half of them owing to an unresolved V gene in the studies checked, with the rest unexplained. This sample gives approximately 60,000 clones in total; 75% to 95% of them show up just once. The ten largest clones represent 0.95% to 1.5% of the sample.

The sequencing input was PBMCs. This chain is built from TRBV20-1 and TRBJ2-7; the D gene is possibly TRBD2, with 6 bases matching. The sequence was obtained from a woman between 50 and 59 years old with colorectal cancer. CDR3 reads: CSASWGVGVYEQYF. The sequenced DNA: TGCAGTGCTAGTTGGGGGGTCGGGGTCTACGAGCAGTACTTC.